These 22 T cell receptor beta chains originate from one sample sequenced in a study of OX40 agonist ivuxolimab in advanced cancers. Some clones are missing from TCRdb's copy, which holds only in-frame ones; the method was immunoSEQ multiplex PCR. Of around 77,000 clones listed, 85% to 90% are singletons. The specimen comprised CD4+ or CD8+ T cells sorted from blood, sampled in a trial of the OX40 agonist ivuxolimab. These receptors were collected from an adult with an advanced solid tumor such as melanoma, head and neck, liver or kidney cancer.

The genes are TRBV30 and TRBJ1-1; 10 nucleotides match TRBD1. CDR1 and CDR2 from the germline V gene are GTSNPN and SVGIG (reference sequence). Losses at the gene ends were 3 bases for V and 6 bases for J; bases not matched to a gene: 10. The CDR3 loop spans 15 amino acids. Here the CDR3 DNA reads TGTGCCTGGAGCAGACAGGGGGCCCTCATCTCTGAAGCTTTCTTT. This sequence encodes CAWSRQGALISEAFF.

The rearrangement links TRBV18 to TRBJ2-7; D is uncertain. The CDR3 covers 14 residues. V dropped 6 bases and J dropped 0 bases, with 12 bases sitting between them. CDR1 KGHSH and CDR2 LQKENI come from the germline V gene. The CDR3 loop is CASSGPTSSYEQYF. DNA for the CDR3: TGTGCCAGCTCCGGACCCACCAGCTCCTACGAGCAGTACTTC.

The chain is built from TRBV11-2 and TRBJ2-1, with 12 bases that match TRBD2. The J segment lost 8 bases and the V segment lost 5 bases, leaving 16 bases of the junction unmatched. The germline CDR1 and CDR2 sequences are SGHAT and FQNNGV. The CDR3 is 18 amino acids. The DNA for the CDR3 is TGTGCCAGCAGCCTCAGCCATATACTAGCGGGGGGTTTATATGAGCAGTTCTTC. It yields the protein CASSLSHILAGGLYEQFF.

The sample holds one count of this clone. This sequence joins TRBV6-6 and TRBJ2-5, with a possible D match to TRBD2 (7 bases). Deletions cut 8 bases from V and 2 bases from J, with 15 bases between. The CDR3 totals 14 residues. Germline V lookup: CDR1 MNHNY, CDR2 SVGAGI (reference sequence). The CDR3 region is CASRRAGAQETQYF. The CDR3 DNA follows: TGTGCCAGCCGACGGGCGGGGGCACAAGAGACCCAGTACTTC.

This rearrangement joins TRBV7-8 to TRBJ1-1; D unresolved. V gave up 4 bases and J gave up 11 bases, with 11 bases separating them. The germline CDR1 and CDR2 sequences are SGHVS and FQNEAQ. This CDR3 contains 11 residues. The CDR3 nucleotides read TGTGCCAGCAGCTCCGCTGTCGGGGCTTTCTTT. Translated: CASSSAVGAFF.

V usage is TRBV7-2 and J usage is TRBJ1-5, with 8 bases that match TRBD1. V shed 5 bases and J 3 bases; nucleotides not matched to a gene: 9. Germline lookup yields CDR1 SGHTA and CDR2 FQGNSA. The CDR3 has 16 amino acids. CDR3 nucleotide sequence: TGTGCCAGCAGCGGAGCAGGGGGCGCGTCCAATCAGCCCCAGCATTTT. This codes for CASSGAGGASNQPQHF.

The rearrangement links TRBV7-9 to TRBJ2-7, with 9 bases fitting TRBD1. The CDR3 consists of 15 residues. CDR1 is SEHNR and CDR2 is FQNEAQ in the germline V gene (reference sequence). J was trimmed by 5 bases and V by 5 bases; bases with no gene match: 10. The CDR3 region is CASSALGQGIHEQYF. For the CDR3, the DNA is TGTGCCAGCAGCGCACTGGGACAGGGTATCCACGAGCAGTACTTC. The variable domain in full, completed from reference TRBV7-9 and TRBJ2-7, reads DTGVSQNPRHKITKRGQNVTFRCDPISEHNRLYWYRQTLGQGPEFLTYFQNEAQLEKSRLLSDRFSAERPKGSFSTLEIQRTEQGDSAMYLCASSALGQGIHEQYFGPGTRLTVT.

The chain recombines TRBV10-3 with TRBJ2-1; 7 nucleotides line up with TRBD2. CDR3 size: 16 residues. V lost 8 bases and J lost 3; bases outside the gene matches: 13. The V gene's germline CDR1 is ENHRY and CDR2 SYGVKD. The CDR3 is CAIRGGSGGNYNEQFF. The CDR3 DNA sequence: TGTGCCATCCGGGGAGGGTCGGGGGGAAACTACAATGAGCAGTTCTTC.

The chain is built from TRBV18 and TRBJ2-1, with D possibly TRBD2 on 5 matching bases. The ends were cut back, 5 bases at V and 3 bases at J, with 17 bases in the middle. The CDR3 spans 16 residues. The germline V gene encodes CDR1 KGHSH and CDR2 LQKENI. CDR3 sequence (DNA): TGTGCCAGCTCAGCCCCGACCGGGGTCGTCTACAATGAGCAGTTCTTC. Its translation: CASSAPTGVVYNEQFF.

The rearrangement links TRBV30 to TRBJ1-1, with D unresolved. In germline, CDR1 is GTSNPN, CDR2 SVGIG (reference sequence). The CDR3 extends over 12 amino acids. V was clipped by 2 bases and J by 7 bases, with 11 bases between them. The CDR3 coding sequence is TGTGCCTGGAGTACCTCGGTTAGTGAAGCTTTCTTT. Translation gives CAWSTSVSEAFF.

The chain uses TRBV6-1 and TRBJ2-4, with TRBD1 matching 11 bases. The CDR3 has 19 amino acids. Per germline, CDR1 MNHNS and CDR2 SASEGT. V lost 2 bases and J lost 0; bases outside the gene matches: 9. The CDR3 DNA sequence: TGTGCCAGCAGTGAACTGGGGGACAGGGGGTTACTAGCCAAAAACATTCAGTACTTC. Translated: CASSELGDRGLLAKNIQYF.

The V gene is TRBV7-8, the J gene TRBJ2-2; D is ambiguous. Germline V gene data show CDR1 as SGHVS and CDR2 as FQNEAQ. This CDR3 is built from 14 residues. Trimming took off 1 base at V and 2 bases at J, with 5 bases between the two ends. CDR3 in DNA: TGTGCCAGCAGCTTAGAATATAACACCGGGGAGCTGTTTTTT. Protein: CASSLEYNTGELFF.

J is TRBJ1-5 and V is TRBV19; 7 nucleotides match TRBD1. Germline values: CDR1 LNHDA, CDR2 SQIVND (reference sequence). Germline trimming cut 9 bases from V and 4 bases from J; bases unmatched to any gene: 15. This CDR3 has 16 amino acids. The CDR3 nucleotides read TGTGCCAGCAGCTCGACAGGGCAGCTGGGTAATCAGCCCCAGCATTTT. As protein: CASSSTGQLGNQPQHF. Variable domain in full (rest from reference TRBV19 and TRBJ1-5): DGGITQSPKYLFRKEGQNVTLSCEQNLNHDAMYWYRQDPGQGLRLIYYSQIVNDFQKGDIAEGYSVSREKKESFPLTVTSAQKNPTAFYLCASSSTGQLGNQPQHFGDGTRLSIL.

The chain combines TRBV10-2 with TRBJ1-4; D might be TRBD1 (5 bases). With 10 bases removed from V and 6 bases from J, the gap between germline ends came to 15 bases. The CDR3 is 13 amino acids. Germline V gene data show CDR1 as WSHSY and CDR2 as SAAADI. The CDR3 nucleotides are TGCGCCACCCGAGCGGGGGTGTATGAAAAACTGTTTTTT. Its protein is CATRAGVYEKLFF.

The chain couples TRBV6-5 to TRBJ2-7; tentative D call: TRBD2 (6 bases). The V end was cut by 8 bases, the J end by 0 bases, with 14 bases between. CDR3 length: 14 residues. Per the germline V gene, CDR1 is MNHEY and CDR2 is SVGAGI. DNA of the CDR3: TGTGCCAGCGTGAAGGAGGGATCCTCCTACGAGCAGTACTTC. Translating it yields CASVKEGSSYEQYF.

The chain uses TRBV11-2 and TRBJ1-2, with D tentatively TRBD1 (5 bases). Trimming stripped 4 bases from V and 4 bases from J, with 16 bases between. Germline CDR1 and CDR2: SGHAT and FQNNGV. This CDR3 comprises 15 residues. CDR3 sequence reads: CASSSSGTEIYGYTF. CDR3 DNA sequence: TGTGCCAGCAGCTCTTCCGGGACGGAGATCTATGGCTACACCTTC.

This clone occurred a few times. The rearrangement links TRBV18 to TRBJ1-4, with 7 bases that match TRBD1. V was pared by 1 base and J by 7 bases, with 6 bases of the junction left unmatched. CDR1 is KGHSH and CDR2 is LQKENI in the germline V gene. CDR3 size: 15 residues. The CDR3 DNA reads as TGTGCCAGCTCACCACAAACGGGACAGCTTGAAAAACTGTTTTTT. Amino acid sequence: CASSPQTGQLEKLFF. Looking up the rest from reference TRBV18 and TRBJ1-4 gives the full variable domain: NAGVMQNPRHLVRRRGQEARLRCSPMKGHSHVYWYRQLPEEGLKFMVYLQKENIIDESGMPKERFSAEFPKEGPSILRIQQVVRGDSAAYFCASSPQTGQLEKLFFGSGTQLSVL.

This chain links TRBV12-5 with TRBJ1-2, with TRBD1 matching over 7 bases. V shed 1 base and J 6 bases; nucleotides not matched to a gene: 5. Germline values: CDR1 LGHNT, CDR2 FRNRAP. This CDR3 comprises 14 residues. The CDR3 sequence is CASGLDDRVNGYTF. CDR3 coding DNA: TGTGCTAGTGGTTTGGACGACAGGGTTAATGGCTACACCTTC.

The V and J genes are TRBV7-9 and TRBJ1-2; D is uncertain. Trimming pared 4 bases from V and 5 bases from J, leaving 17 bases between. The CDR3 extends over 15 amino acids. The germline V gene encodes CDR1 SEHNR and CDR2 FQNEAQ (reference sequence). The CDR3 region has the DNA TGTGCCAGCAGCTGGACGTCGGCCGGCGGGTATGGCTACACCTTC. Its translation: CASSWTSAGGYGYTF.

This clone was observed a single time. J is TRBJ2-7 and V is TRBV6-5, with D tentatively TRBD1 or TRBD2 (5 bases each). CDR3 size: 12 residues. V was pared by 3 bases and J by 6 bases, with 9 bases between. CDR1 and CDR2 from the germline V gene are MNHEY and SVGAGI. The CDR3 sequence is CASSYRGREQYF. The CDR3 DNA reads as TGTGCCAGCAGTTATCGGGGACGCGAGCAGTACTTC.

The gene calls are TRBV6-6 and TRBJ1-1; D gene unclear. Trimming took 2 bases from V and 2 from J, leaving 6 bases between them. CDR1 and CDR2 (germline): MNHNY, SVGAGI (reference sequence). This CDR3 region has 13 residues. The CDR3 spells CASSYDPNTEAFF. Written as DNA, the CDR3 is TGTGCCAGCAGTTACGACCCAAACACTGAAGCTTTCTTT.

CDR3 in amino acids: CASLRGGTDTQYF. CDR3 sequence (DNA): TGTGCCAGCTTGCGGGGGGGCACAGATACGCAGTATTTT. The V and J genes are TRBV14 and TRBJ2-3; 8 positions agree with TRBD2. Germline V gives CDR1 SGHDN, CDR2 FVKESK. The CDR3 totals 13 residues. Trimming at V came to 8 bases and at J to 1 base, leaving 2 bases not matched to a gene.